This T cell receptor (beta chain) was captured by sequencing in a study of PD-L1 blockade in urothelial cancer. The overall study: T cell content in blood samples showed a median of about 140,000. Findings of the study overall: Better progression-free and overall survival followed lower pretreatment blood clonality.

The ends were cut back, 6 bases at V and 8 bases at J, with 10 bases in the middle. The CDR3 spans 12 residues. The germline CDR1 and CDR2 sequences are SEHNR and FQNEAQ (reference sequence). To note about this clone: Antigen specificity is unknown.

Sequenced by immunoSEQ multiplex PCR; TCRdb stores in-frame clones only, minus some. The sample includes tens of thousands of clones, 70% to 90% of them seen just once. The sequences come from PBMCs, collected around atezolizumab (anti-PD-L1) treatment. The chain employs TRBV7-9 and TRBJ1-4; D is possibly TRBD1 (5 bases). The receptor was derived from a man in his 60s with urothelial cancer. CDR3 amino acids: CASSRGREKLFF. The CDR3 nucleotides read TGTGCCAGCAGTCGGGGGAGGGAAAAACTGTTTTTT.